The following is a T cell receptor (beta chain) sequence with its context. This receptor's antigen is unknown. Within one base of it there is no much larger clone, and no base qualities were kept. CDR1 and CDR2 are drawn from the germline V gene: SNHLY, FYNNEI. V is pared back by 2 bases and J by 5 bases, with 24 bases lying between the germline termini. The CDR3 covers 18 residues, taking in both the cysteine and the phenylalanine. The retained sequence is limited to the CDR3, 54 bases, with the frame set at the first base. This sample was included in a study of blood T cell repertoires in COVID-19 (dated by TCRdb to the early 2020s). Study-wide context: Collaborator samples came from the United States, Italy and Spain and covered acute and convalescent phases of COVID-19. The material from the prospective study consisted of cDNA or gDNA derived from T cells, B-cell-depleted T cells, or PBMCs. Deeply sampled blood TCRbeta repertoires from subjects exposed to, actively infected with, or recovered from COVID-19 were included in the dataset. The repertoires were released in a freely available public database meant as a resource for research on the immune response to SARS-CoV-2. The samples were drawn from two sources: the first 160 participants of the ongoing ImmuneRACE study, and 950 to 1,500 subjects contributed by 6 global collaborators. The sample metadata nearly always contained a de-identified subject ID, COVID-19 status, age in years and sex. Where available, HLA class I and class II types were taken from metadata supplied by the sample provider and were not determined by assay-based typing.

One collaborating source in Seattle enrolled patients during active infection and followed them longitudinally through the course of disease. Whole blood was collected in K2EDTA tubes by collaborating institutions according to the institutions' own protocols. Collaborator samples were shipped for TCRbeta analysis as frozen whole blood, isolated PBMCs, or DNA extracted from either sample type. TCRbeta CDR3 regions were amplified from genomic DNA using the immunoSEQ Assay, a bias-controlled multiplex PCR. The paper's processing steps were these. The number of nucleated cells in each sample was estimated by amplification of reference gene primers within the assay. Sequence reads were collapsed and filtered to measure the absolute abundance of every unique TCRbeta CDR3 rearrangement. For each sample, productive Simpson clonality was calculated as the square root of Simpson's diversity index over productive rearrangements. In its TCRdb copy, this immuneACCESS table keeps in-frame sequences only and misses some clones. Where compared with another copy, unresolved V genes explain less than half of these, and the others have no known cause. The V and J calls and the clone size are those of that table, but D and trimming were determined from the DNA. Counted in this sample were about 480,000 clones; 89% of them appeared once. Roughly 0.84% of the sample is held by the ten biggest clonotypes.

The research as a whole found: Clinical and demographic metadata were provided uncurated, with the amount varying by source and participant.

Recombination joined TRBV2 with TRBJ1-1; the D gene cannot be resolved reliably. The sample consisted of peripheral blood. The TCR originated in a man between 18 and 29 years old with COVID-19, enrolled during active disease. In nucleotides, the sequence is TGTGCCAGCAGTGAAATGGTTCGGGGAATCGGGAAGGAGACTGAAGCTTTCTTT. Its coded protein is CASSEMVRGIGKETEAFF. With the portions outside the CDR3 filled from the reference TRBV2 and TRBJ1-1 genes, the complete variable region becomes EPEVTQTPSHQVTQMGQEVILRCVPISNHLYFYWYRQILGQKVEFLVSFYNNEISEKSEIFDDQFSVERPDGSNFTLKIRSTKLEDSAMYFCASSEMVRGIGKETEAFFGQGTRLTVV.